These T cell receptor beta chains were read from a single sample in a study of shared clonotypes between healthy human individuals. TCRdb's table, derived via immunoSEQ multiplex PCR, lists solely in-frame clones and lacks some. Here the sample spans 2.3 million or so clones, 85% to 95% being singletons. Sequencing was performed on naive CD4+ T cells from PBMCs. All receptors come from a man younger than 35 in good health. Some clones in this sample may be carry-over from other donors' samples. Each CDR3 is given with its conserved first and last residue. The order of the fields is D gene, J gene, clone size, V gene, CDR3 DNA, CDR3 protein. The D gene is left open where the match is weak. Clone size is given for some rows only: seen once, a few or many times, or a class if the clone is expanded.

>.|TRBJ1-1|.|TRBV7-3
TGTGCCAGCGGAGTCGGGGGGAACACTGAAGCTTTCTTT
CASGVGGNTEAFF
>.|TRBJ2-1|.|TRBV6-6
TGTGCCAGCAGGGAGAGGGTGGCCTCCTACAATGAGCAGTTCTTC
CASRERVASYNEQFF
>.|TRBJ2-1|.|TRBV5-4
TGTGCCAGCAGCTTGGAAGCCAGGGGACTTAGGGATGAGCAGTTCTTC
CASSLEARGLRDEQFF
>TRBD2|TRBJ2-7|once|TRBV25-1
TGTGCCAGCATCGGGGGGGGGCAGCAAGGCTCCTACGAGCAGTACTTC
CASIGGGQQGSYEQYF
>.|TRBJ1-5|.|TRBV30
TGTGCCTGGAGTGTACTCGGGGGTAGCAATCAGCCCCAGCATTTT
CAWSVLGGSNQPQHF
>.|TRBJ2-1|.|TRBV11-1
TGTGCCAGCAGGAGTGGAGTCCTTGATGAGCAGTTCTTC
CASRSGVLDEQFF
>.|TRBJ1-2|.|TRBV28
TGTGCCAGCAGTTCTCGGACGGGATTTCTCTATGGCTACACCTTC
CASSSRTGFLYGYTF
>TRBD1|TRBJ2-1|.|TRBV2
TGTGCCAGCAGTCGGGACAGGGGTCTCGATGAGCAGTTCTTC
CASSRDRGLDEQFF
>.|TRBJ1-2|.|TRBV20-1
TGCAGTGCTAGAAGCCAAGGATCCTACACCTTC
CSARSQGSYTF
>.|TRBJ2-7|.|TRBV5-4
TGTGCCAGCAGCTTTCAGGAAACCTACGAGCAGTACTTC
CASSFQETYEQYF
>.|TRBJ1-1|.|TRBV28
TGTGCCAGCAGCCGGGGGGGCTTGAACACTGAAGCTTTCTTT
CASSRGGLNTEAFF
>TRBD1|TRBJ2-1|.|TRBV10-2
TGCGCCAGCAGTGAGCAGGGGGTTGAGGCTGAGCAGTTCTTC
CASSEQGVEAEQFF
>.|TRBJ1-1|.|TRBV5-1
TGCGCCAGCAGCGATCAGGGTTACACTGAAGCTTTCTTT
CASSDQGYTEAFF
>TRBD2|TRBJ2-3|.|TRBV5-4
TGTGCCAGCAGCATAGGGACTAGCGGATACACAGATACGCAGTATTTT
CASSIGTSGYTDTQYF
>.|TRBJ2-7|.|TRBV5-1
TGCGCCAGCAGCCACGACCGTAGCTCCTACGAGCAGTACTTC
CASSHDRSSYEQYF
>.|TRBJ2-7|.|TRBV11-1
TGTGCCAGCAGCTCGGGGGGCCAGCGGAGCTCCTACGAGCAGTACTTC
CASSSGGQRSSYEQYF
>.|TRBJ2-1|.|TRBV7-8
TGTGCCAGCAGCTTAGGTGGAGTGAATGAGCAGTTCTTC
CASSLGGVNEQFF
>.|TRBJ2-7|.|TRBV5-4
TGTGCCAGCAGCTTTGGGTCGGTTGGCAGAACAGCTCCATACGAGCAGTACTTC
CASSFGSVGRTAPYEQYF
>.|TRBJ2-1|.|TRBV27
TGTGCCAGCAATGGGGACTCGGAGCAGTTCTTC
CASNGDSEQFF
>TRBD1|TRBJ2-7|.|TRBV6-1
TGTGCCAGCAGTGGGCGAAATCGGGACAGCCTCACCTACGAGCAGTACTTC
CASSGRNRDSLTYEQYF
>.|TRBJ2-2|.|TRBV7-8
TGTGCCAGCATCCTAAGGAGGGGGCTCGCCGGGGAGCTGTTTTTT
CASILRRGLAGELFF
>.|TRBJ2-2|.|TRBV28
TGTGCCAGCAGTTTCTACGGGGAGCTGTTTTTT
CASSFYGELFF
>.|TRBJ2-5|.|TRBV9
TGTGCCAGCAGCGTAGAGGAGACCCAGTACTTC
CASSVEETQYF
>TRBD2|TRBJ2-1|.|TRBV18
TGTGCCAGCTCACCTTGGACTAGCCGAAGGTCCTACAATGAGCAGTTCTTC
CASSPWTSRRSYNEQFF
>.|TRBJ2-1|.|TRBV28
TGTGCCAGCAGTTTCCTCCACAATGAGCAGTTCTTC
CASSFLHNEQFF
>TRBD2|TRBJ2-3|.|TRBV4-2
TGTGCCAGCAGCCAAGATGCGGCGGCGGGAGGGGGCGGTACGCAGTATTTT
CASSQDAAAGGGGTQYF
>TRBD1|TRBJ2-6|.|TRBV28
TGTGCCAGCAGCAGACAGGGACCTGGGGCCAACGTCCTGACTTTC
CASSRQGPGANVLTF
>.|TRBJ1-2|.|TRBV9
TGTGCCAGCAGCCTAGACAGCGACTACACCTTC
CASSLDSDYTF
>TRBD1|TRBJ2-7|.|TRBV28
TGTGCCAGCAGTCAGCCGGGACAGGGATCCTACGAGCAGTACTTC
CASSQPGQGSYEQYF
>.|TRBJ1-3|.|TRBV28
TGTGCCAGCAACGAAAGGGTATCTGGAAACACCATATATTTT
CASNERVSGNTIYF
>.|TRBJ2-1|.|TRBV6-6
TGTGCCAGCAGTCCCCCCGGAAGGCTAGGGGACAATGAGCAGTTCTTC
CASSPPGRLGDNEQFF
>.|TRBJ2-7|.|TRBV7-3
TGTGCCAGCAGCCCACGAGGACAGGAGCAGTACTTC
CASSPRGQEQYF
>TRBD1|TRBJ1-2|once|TRBV7-9
TGTGCCAGCAGCCGTGACAGGGGTACATATGGCTACACCTTC
CASSRDRGTYGYTF
>.|TRBJ2-1|once|TRBV5-4
TGTGCCAGCAGCGTAAACAGGGCTACTCGCTCCTACAATGAGCAGTTCTTC
CASSVNRATRSYNEQFF
>.|TRBJ1-4|.|TRBV18
TGTGCCAGCTCACCACAGACTGCCCTTCATGAAAAACTGTTTTTT
CASSPQTALHEKLFF
>TRBD1|TRBJ1-3|.|TRBV28
TGTGCCAGCAGTTTAAGTGGTGACAGGGGGAGGAACACCATATATTTT
CASSLSGDRGRNTIYF
>.|TRBJ2-7|.|TRBV5-4
TGTGCCAGCAGCGGAGGGACCACACGGGGAGTCGAGCAGTACTTC
CASSGGTTRGVEQYF
>.|TRBJ2-7|.|TRBV28
TGTGCCAGCAGTTCGGACACGGCCGAGCAGTACTTC
CASSSDTAEQYF
>.|TRBJ2-6|.|TRBV7-2
TGTGCCAGCAGCTTTCGATCGGGGGCAACTGGGGCCAACGTCCTGACTTTC
CASSFRSGATGANVLTF
>.|TRBJ2-1|.|TRBV28
TGTGCCAGCAGTTTCGGGGGACTTGGAAACAATGAGCAGTTCTTC
CASSFGGLGNNEQFF
>.|TRBJ1-2|.|TRBV28
TGTGCCAGCAGTTTAGTCGAGGGAGGGAAGAATATCTATGGCTACACCTTC
CASSLVEGGKNIYGYTF
>.|TRBJ2-2|.|TRBV9
TGTGCCAGCAACCGCGCTCCGTCCACCGGGGAGCTGTTTTTT
CASNRAPSTGELFF
>.|TRBJ2-7|once|TRBV4-2
TGTGCCAGCGGGAGCCAGAGGTACGAGCAGTACTTC
CASGSQRYEQYF
>TRBD2|TRBJ2-1|.|TRBV28
TGTGCCAGCAGTTTACCTAGCGGGAGGGCCGGGAGCGATGAGCAGTTCTTC
CASSLPSGRAGSDEQFF
>.|TRBJ1-5|.|TRBV10-3
TGTGCCATCAGTGAGTGGGGAAAAAGCAATCAGCCCCAGCATTTT
CAISEWGKSNQPQHF
>.|TRBJ1-1|.|TRBV29-1
TGCAGCGTTGTACGGGGGGGCCTTGAAGCTTTCTTT
CSVVRGGLEAFF
>TRBD1|TRBJ2-5|.|TRBV5-1
TGCGCCAGCAGCTTAGGGACAGTTCAAGAGACCCAGTACTTC
CASSLGTVQETQYF
>.|TRBJ1-5|.|TRBV30
TGTGCCTGGAGTCTGGATTATACACAGCCCCAGCATTTT
CAWSLDYTQPQHF
>TRBD2|TRBJ2-6|.|TRBV29-1
TGCAGCGTCGCGGGGGGCAGCAAGTTCCCTGGGGCCAACGTCCTGACTTTC
CSVAGGSKFPGANVLTF
>.|TRBJ1-1|.|TRBV7-2
TGTGCCAGCAGATCGGGGGCCGGGAACACTGAAGCTTTCTTT
CASRSGAGNTEAFF
>TRBD1|TRBJ1-3|.|TRBV25-1
TGTGCCAGCAGTGGCCGGGACAGGGGGCCAGGAAACACCATATATTTT
CASSGRDRGPGNTIYF
>TRBD2|TRBJ2-1|once|TRBV27
TGTGCCAGCAGTTCTTACAATGGACTAGCGGGAGGCCGAAGCTCCTACAATGAGCAGTTCTTC
CASSSYNGLAGGRSSYNEQFF
>.|TRBJ1-2|.|TRBV4-3
TGCGCCAGCAGCCCCGACTCCGGGCCTGACTATGGCTACACCTTC
CASSPDSGPDYGYTF
>TRBD1|TRBJ2-3|.|TRBV5-1
TGCGCCAGTTCTTCCGGGACAGGCAGAAATACGCAGTATTTT
CASSSGTGRNTQYF
>TRBD1|TRBJ1-5|.|TRBV6-1
TGTGCCAGCAGTGAACGGGGCAGGGGGATCCTTAGCAATCAGCCCCAGCATTTT
CASSERGRGILSNQPQHF